One T cell receptor beta chain is described in this entry. The entry originates in a study of blood T cell repertoires in COVID-19. Per the study methods: From reference gene primer amplification, estimates of nucleated cell counts were derived. This table comes from immunoSEQ multiplex PCR, and its TCRdb copy is limited to in-frame clones, with some not included. The V and J calls and clone size were taken over from that table, and D and trimming were inferred from the DNA. The data contain hundreds of thousands of clones, roughly nine tenths of them singletons. Germline V gene sequence: CDR1 SEHNR, CDR2 FQNEAQ (reference sequence). Trimming took 2 bases from V and 5 from J; bases not matched to a gene: 5. The CDR3 spans 15 residues.

Sequenced sample: PBMCs or T cells enriched from blood (not recorded which). This receptor was obtained from a man between 18 and 29 years old who had recovered from COVID-19. This chain connects TRBV7-9 to TRBJ2-1; 8 bases agree with TRBD2. In nucleotides, the CDR3 is TGTGCCAGCAGCTTAATGGGACTAGGGCACAATGAGCAGTTCTTC. Amino acid sequence: CASSLMGLGHNEQFF.